What follows describes a single T cell receptor (beta chain). Its antigen is unknown. PCR involved 60 Vbeta and 13 Jbeta primers. Profiling relied on immunoSEQ multiplex PCR, and the TCRdb table lists in-frame clones only, not all of them. This sample has some 190,000 clones, with approximately 80% found just once. This sample was taken from a study of cytomegalovirus exposure and HLA in healthy donors. Study in general: Roughly 180 million T cells yielded around 100 million unique TCR beta sequences, as an earlier analysis found. Study-level findings and limits: An ancestry cluster, one associated with Asian ancestry, reportedly showed fewer N-insertions than the roughly 700-donor mean in a later analysis. TCR beta V segments were, for the most part, productive about 87% or about 30% of the time in an earlier analysis.

V shed 3 bases and J 8 bases; nucleotides not matched to a gene: 8. Germline CDR1 SGHRS, CDR2 YFSETQ. This CDR3 spans 14 amino acids. The TCR originated in a woman between 40 and 50 years old in good health and CMV-seronegative. The sequencing input was PBMCs. This chain joins TRBV5-1 and TRBJ2-3, with 8 bases identical to TRBD1. The CDR3 here is CASSYDRGSGTQYF. CDR3 coding DNA: TGCGCCAGCAGCTACGACAGGGGTTCAGGTACGCAGTATTTT.